These 31 T cell receptor beta chains came from one sample sequenced in a study of stem cell transplantation in POMP-related autoinflammatory disease. Assay: immunoSEQ multiplex PCR; the TCRdb copy retains only in-frame clones and omits some. The sample contains over 60,000 clones, roughly 93% of which appear only once. Sequences were derived from CD4+ T cells from PBMCs, sampled after stem cell transplantation. The receptors were gathered from a human patient with POMP-related autoinflammation and immune dysregulation (PRAID). These T cells may partly come from the graft donor.

This clone was recorded once. This rearrangement joins TRBV3-1 (or the pseudogene TRBV3-2) to TRBJ1-2; D gene unclear. Germline CDR1 LGHDT, CDR2 YNNKEL (reference sequence). The germline V and J ends were trimmed by 4 bases and 6 bases, with 12 bases remaining between them. This CDR3 region has 13 residues. CDR3 region: CASSPQGGDGYTF. The CDR3, as DNA: TGTGCCAGCAGCCCCCAAGGAGGAGATGGCTACACCTTC.

This chain joins TRBV4-1 and TRBJ2-1; D might be TRBD1 (6 bases). Per the germline V gene, CDR1 is MGHRA and CDR2 is YSYEKL. This CDR3 has 17 amino acids. With 2 bases removed from V and 4 bases from J, the gap between germline ends came to 18 bases. CDR3 DNA sequence: TGCGCCAGCAGCCAAAACAGGGCCGGGGTTATATACAATGAGCAGTTCTTC. Protein sequence: CASSQNRAGVIYNEQFF.

This chain uses TRBV7-9 with TRBJ2-3; perhaps TRBD2 as D (6 bases). V was trimmed by 1 base and J by 0 bases, leaving 14 bases between them. CDR1 and CDR2 from the germline V gene are SEHNR and FQNEAQ (reference sequence). This CDR3 contains 17 residues. CDR3 DNA: TGTGCCAGCAGCTTAGTCCGGGACTCAACTAGCACAGATACGCAGTATTTT. Translated, it gives CASSLVRDSTSTDTQYF.

The rearrangement uses TRBV9 and TRBJ2-1; TRBD2 matches 14 bases. This CDR3 contains 13 residues. J lost 14 bases, V lost 0 bases, and 1 base had no gene match. CDR1 SGDLS and CDR2 YYNGEE come from the germline V gene. The CDR3 reads CASSVGLAGGEFF. The CDR3 DNA reads TGTGCCAGCAGCGTAGGACTAGCGGGGGGGGAGTTCTTC.

The V gene is TRBV7-9, the J gene TRBJ2-2, with D hard to call. Germline CDR1 SEHNR, CDR2 FQNEAQ (reference sequence). Deletions cut 6 bases from V and 2 bases from J, with 10 bases between. The CDR3 sequence is 14 residues long. CDR3 in amino acids: CASSSIQNTGELFF. The CDR3 bases are TGTGCCAGCAGTTCAATACAAAACACCGGGGAGCTGTTTTTT. Variable domain in full (rest from reference TRBV7-9 and TRBJ2-2): DTGVSQNPRHKITKRGQNVTFRCDPISEHNRLYWYRQTLGQGPEFLTYFQNEAQLEKSRLLSDRFSAERPKGSFSTLEIQRTEQGDSAMYLCASSSIQNTGELFFGEGSRLTVL.

V is TRBV4-1 and J is TRBJ2-2, with D possibly being TRBD2 (5 bases). The CDR3 extends over 18 amino acids. Germline V CDR1 and CDR2: MGHRA, YSYEKL. The V gene lost 0 bases and the J gene lost 3 bases, with 17 bases spanning the gap. CDR3 sequence reads: CASSQDHRAVRDTGELFF. CDR3 DNA sequence: TGCGCCAGCAGCCAAGATCACCGAGCGGTTCGCGACACCGGGGAGCTGTTTTTT.

This chain uses TRBV6-1 with TRBJ2-2; 10 positions agree with TRBD1. From germline, CDR1 is MNHNS and CDR2 SASEGT. The V and J ends lost 0 bases and 4 bases, in that order; junction bases with no gene match: 11. The CDR3 is made up of 19 amino acids. CDR3 DNA: TGTGCCAGCAGTGAAGCCGACAGGGGGCGTTTACTTGGCACCGGGGAGCTGTTTTTT. Protein sequence: CASSEADRGRLLGTGELFF.

The gene calls are TRBV5-1 and TRBJ2-4; possibly TRBD2 for D (5 bases). Trimming removed 0 bases at V and 8 bases at J, with 15 bases between. Germline-derived CDR1 and CDR2 are SGHRS and YFSETQ. This CDR3 is built from 15 residues. As DNA, the CDR3 is TGCGCCAGCAGCTTGGGGAACGGACGGCGGGACATTCAGTACTTC. Amino acid sequence: CASSLGNGRRDIQYF.

The J gene is TRBJ2-7, the V gene TRBV7-2; D possibly matches TRBD1 or TRBD2 (5 bases each). This CDR3 comprises 15 residues. V shed 1 base and J shed 1 base, with 11 bases lying between them. The V gene's germline CDR1 is SGHTA and CDR2 FQGNSA. CDR3 protein: CASSLVGTRSYEQYF. CDR3 bases: TGTGCCAGCAGCTTAGTCGGGACCCGTTCCTACGAGCAGTACTTC.

The chain couples TRBV5-5 to TRBJ2-3, with 8 positions matching TRBD1. Trimming at V came to 0 bases and at J to 3 bases, leaving 9 bases not matched to a gene. The CDR3 loop spans 17 amino acids. Germline CDR1 SGHKS, CDR2 YYEKEE (reference sequence). In DNA form, the CDR3 reads TGTGCCAGCAGCTTGGTGCTTCGGACAGGGAGAACAGATACGCAGTATTTT. Protein: CASSLVLRTGRTDTQYF.

V gene TRBV2 combines with J gene TRBJ2-7; 8 bases line up with TRBD1. Per germline, CDR1 SNHLY and CDR2 FYNNEI. J was trimmed by 1 base and V by 7 bases; bases with no gene match: 6. This CDR3 contains 14 residues. Here the CDR3 DNA reads TGTGCCAGCAATGGACAGGGTTCTTCCTACGAGCAGTACGTC. Its protein product is CASNGQGSSYEQYV.

The V and J genes are TRBV2 and TRBJ1-1, with a weak D call TRBD1 (6 bases). The germline V and J ends were trimmed by 8 bases and 3 bases, with 16 bases remaining between them. The CDR3 covers 14 residues. Germline CDR1 SNHLY, CDR2 FYNNEI. In DNA form, the CDR3 reads TGTGCCAGCCAGGGCAGGGGTGTCGACACTGAAGCTTTCTTT. It specifies CASQGRGVDTEAFF. The full variable domain, its missing parts supplied by reference TRBV2 and TRBJ1-1, is EPEVTQTPSHQVTQMGQEVILRCVPISNHLYFYWYRQILGQKVEFLVSFYNNEISEKSEIFDDQFSVERPDGSNFTLKIRSTKLEDSAMYFCASQGRGVDTEAFFGQGTRLTVV.

A note on this clone: At the DNA level, this CDR3 is encoded by other sequences in the same sample as well. The CDR3 loop reads CASRVPGNTIYF. The CDR3 DNA sequence: TGCGCCAGCAGAGTGCCTGGAAACACCATATATTTT. The J gene is TRBJ1-3, the V gene TRBV10-2, with no clear D. Germline CDR1 and CDR2: WSHSY and SAAADI. V gave up 6 bases and J gave up 2 bases, with 5 bases separating them. The CDR3 length is 12 residues.

The rearrangement links TRBV6-6 to TRBJ2-1, with TRBD2 matching over 10 bases. J gave up 0 bases and V 6 bases, and 5 bases lay outside the gene matches. The CDR3 is 16 amino acids. Germline-derived CDR1 and CDR2 are MNHNY and SVGAGI (reference sequence). The CDR3 DNA reads as TGTGCCAGCAGAGCAAGCGGGGGGGCCTCCTACAATGAGCAGTTCTTC. It codes for CASRASGGASYNEQFF.

The chain carries TRBV18 and TRBJ1-5; D possibly corresponds to TRBD1 (5 bases). Between the trimmed V and J ends, which lost 2 bases and 5 bases, there was a span of 10 bases. The CDR3 runs 14 residues. Germline CDR1 and CDR2: KGHSH and LQKENI. This chain's CDR3 is CASSPSGADQPQHF. The DNA of the CDR3 is TGTGCCAGCTCACCATCCGGGGCCGATCAGCCCCAGCATTTT.

The chain employs TRBV7-9 and TRBJ1-3; D not resolved. CDR1 and CDR2 (germline): SEHNR, FQNEAQ (reference sequence). CDR3 length: 17 amino acids. Trimming took off 0 bases at V and 0 bases at J, with 12 bases between the two ends. CDR3 DNA: TGTGCCAGCAGCTTAGCCCTCAGGACCTACTCTGGAAACACCATATATTTT. Translation: CASSLALRTYSGNTIYF.

The chain combines TRBV18 with TRBJ1-4; 11 bases align to TRBD1. The V and J ends lost 6 bases and 6 bases, in that order; junction bases with no gene match: 3. There are 14 residues in the CDR3. The V gene's germline CDR1 is KGHSH and CDR2 LQKENI. The CDR3 DNA follows: TGTGCCAGCTCCAGGGGACAGGGGGATGAAAAACTGTTTTTT. Its translation: CASSRGQGDEKLFF.

This chain links TRBV6-5 with TRBJ2-5; 7 nucleotides align to TRBD1. The CDR3 length is 13 residues. V lost 11 bases to trimming and J lost 5 bases; unmatched junction nucleotides: 11. CDR1 and CDR2 from the germline V gene are MNHEY and SVGAGI. The CDR3 is CAFKKGARETQYF. DNA for the CDR3: TGTGCCTTCAAAAAGGGGGCCCGGGAGACCCAGTACTTC.

The CDR3 loop reads CASSLGQYNEQFF. The CDR3 DNA is TGTGCCAGCAGCTTAGGGCAGTACAATGAGCAGTTCTTC. The genes are TRBV7-2 and TRBJ2-1; D not resolved. The CDR3 length is 13 residues. The germline V gene has CDR1 SGHTA and CDR2 FQGNSA. V was cut by 1 base and J by 4 bases, with 5 bases left in between.

Notes on this clone: Its ends do not fully match the called genes, so a read error is possible. The V and J genes are TRBV6-5 and TRBJ2-1; D gene unclear. The CDR3 has 12 residues. The germline V gene encodes CDR1 MNHEY and CDR2 SVGAGI. In DNA form, the CDR3 reads TGTGCCAGCAGTTCGACCCTCGGTGGTAAAATCTTC. It codes for CASSSTLGGKIF.

The chain joins TRBV2 to TRBJ1-4, with TRBD1 as a possible D gene (6 bases). The CDR3 has 20 residues. The germline gives CDR1 SNHLY, CDR2 FYNNEI. Trimming removed 0 bases at V and 1 base at J, with 21 bases between. The CDR3 DNA follows: TGTGCCAGCAGTGAAGCGGGAAAGGGAGGGACACCTGAAACTAATGAAAAACTGTTTTTT. Its translation: CASSEAGKGGTPETNEKLFF.

The chain uses TRBV19 and TRBJ1-2, with 9 bases lining up with TRBD1. After removal of 2 bases from V and 8 bases from J, the junction contained 12 bases not matched to a gene. The length of the CDR3 is 16 residues. Germline V gene lookup returns CDR1 LNHDA and CDR2 SQIVND (reference sequence). The CDR3 sequence: CASSISPGQGLGGYTF. The CDR3 DNA is TGTGCCAGTAGTATATCGCCGGGACAGGGACTTGGGGGCTACACCTTC.

The rearrangement uses TRBV2 and TRBJ1-1, with D maybe TRBD1 (6 bases). Per germline, CDR1 SNHLY and CDR2 FYNNEI. The length of the CDR3 is 16 residues. V was clipped by 5 bases and J by 4 bases, with 20 bases between them. The CDR3 loop reads CASSRDTRIRGTEAFF. For the CDR3, the DNA is TGTGCCAGCAGTAGGGACACCCGTATCAGGGGCACTGAAGCTTTCTTT.

The CDR3 DNA reads as TGTGCCAGCAAATTGAAGACAGGGGGAGGTCAGCCCCAGCATTTT. Translation: CASKLKTGGGQPQHF. The J gene is TRBJ1-5, the V gene TRBV28; 9 nucleotides line up with TRBD1. The germline gives CDR1 MDHEN, CDR2 SYDVKM. V lost 7 bases and J lost 6; bases outside the gene matches: 10. The CDR3 runs to 15 residues.

V usage is TRBV5-5 and J usage is TRBJ2-3; perhaps TRBD1 as D (6 bases). This CDR3 spans 13 amino acids. In germline, CDR1 is SGHKS, CDR2 YYEKEE (reference sequence). V gave up 0 bases and J gave up 5 bases, with 7 bases separating them. In DNA form, the CDR3 reads TGTGCCAGCAGCTTGGGGACAGAAGATACGCAGTATTTT. Protein: CASSLGTEDTQYF.

The gene calls are TRBV5-4 and TRBJ2-3, with TRBD1 matching over 11 bases. The CDR3 loop spans 15 amino acids. The J segment lost 6 bases and the V segment lost 2 bases, leaving 5 bases of the junction unmatched. CDR1 and CDR2 from the germline V gene are SGHNT and YYREEE (reference sequence). The chain's CDR3 is CASSLPGQGVDTQYF. The CDR3 region has the DNA TGTGCCAGCAGCTTACCGGGACAGGGGGTGGATACGCAGTATTTT.

The V call is TRBV24-1, the J call TRBJ2-1, with D possibly matching TRBD1 (6 bases). This CDR3 has 14 amino acids. The germline CDR1 and CDR2 sequences are KGHDR and SFDVKD. V lost 3 bases, J lost 8 bases, and 13 bases lay in between. CDR3 sequence reads: CATSDRYRVHEQFF. CDR3 coding DNA: TGTGCCACCAGTGATCGATACAGGGTCCATGAGCAGTTCTTC.

The chain carries TRBV6-1 and TRBJ2-2; 9 bases are a match to TRBD1. The CDR3 is 16 residues long. The germline CDR1 and CDR2 sequences are MNHNS and SASEGT. V dropped 3 bases and J dropped 5; count of bases not matched to a gene: 7. The CDR3 DNA follows: TGTGCCAGCAGTGACCGAGGACAGGGGTTGACCGGGGAGCTGTTTTTT. Amino acid sequence: CASSDRGQGLTGELFF.

Only one count was recorded for this clone. The chain joins TRBV7-7 to TRBJ2-2; 7 positions agree with TRBD1. CDR1 and CDR2 from the germline V gene are SSHAT and FNYEAQ (reference sequence). This CDR3 spans 14 amino acids. With V trimmed by 0 bases and J by 5 bases, 0 bases remained unmatched. The CDR3 region has the DNA TGTGCCAGCAGCTTAGCACAGGGGACCGGGGAGCTGTTTTTT. Its translation is CASSLAQGTGELFF.

The CDR3 nucleotides are TGTGCCAGCAGCGCTAGCGGGAGTGGCTACAATGAGCAGTTCTTC. Translating it yields CASSASGSGYNEQFF. The V and J genes are TRBV9 and TRBJ2-1; 10 nucleotides match TRBD2. The germline V gene encodes CDR1 SGDLS and CDR2 YYNGEE. The CDR3 loop spans 15 amino acids. Trimming at V came to 3 bases and at J to 3 bases, leaving 3 bases not matched to a gene. Complete variable domain (other parts from reference TRBV9 and TRBJ2-1): DSGVTQTPKHLITATGQRVTLRCSPRSGDLSVYWYQQSLDQGLQFLIQYYNGEERAKGNILERFSAQQFPDLHSELNLSSLELGDSALYFCASSASGSGYNEQFFGPGTRLTVL.

The gene calls are TRBV28 and TRBJ2-1, with D possibly being TRBD2 (5 bases). This CDR3 contains 15 residues. Germline loops: CDR1 MDHEN, CDR2 SYDVKM. The V end lost 3 bases, the J end lost 3 bases, and 12 bases lay between the germline ends. The CDR3 protein is CASSFKGVIYNEQFF. DNA for the CDR3: TGTGCCAGCAGTTTTAAGGGAGTAATCTACAATGAGCAGTTCTTC. Complete variable domain (other parts from reference TRBV28 and TRBJ2-1): DVKVTQSSRYLVKRTGEKVFLECVQDMDHENMFWYRQDPGLGLRLIYFSYDVKMKEKGDIPEGYSVSREKKERFSLILESASTNQTSMYLCASSFKGVIYNEQFFGPGTRLTVL.